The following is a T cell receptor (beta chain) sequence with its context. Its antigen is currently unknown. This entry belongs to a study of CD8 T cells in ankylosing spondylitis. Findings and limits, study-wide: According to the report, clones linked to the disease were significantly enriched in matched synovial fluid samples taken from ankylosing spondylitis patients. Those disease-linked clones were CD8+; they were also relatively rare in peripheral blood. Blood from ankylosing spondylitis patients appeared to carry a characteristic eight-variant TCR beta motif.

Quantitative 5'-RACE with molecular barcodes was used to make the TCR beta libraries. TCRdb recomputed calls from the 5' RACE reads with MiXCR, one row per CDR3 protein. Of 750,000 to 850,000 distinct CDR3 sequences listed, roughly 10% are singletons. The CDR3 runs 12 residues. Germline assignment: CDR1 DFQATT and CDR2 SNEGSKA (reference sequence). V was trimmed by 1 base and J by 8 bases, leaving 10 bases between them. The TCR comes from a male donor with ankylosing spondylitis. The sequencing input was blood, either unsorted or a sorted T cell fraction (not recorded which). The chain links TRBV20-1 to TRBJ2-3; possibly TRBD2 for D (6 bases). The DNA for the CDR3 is TGCAGTGCTAGAGTCGGGGGAGGTACGCAGTATTTT. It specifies CSARVGGGTQYF.